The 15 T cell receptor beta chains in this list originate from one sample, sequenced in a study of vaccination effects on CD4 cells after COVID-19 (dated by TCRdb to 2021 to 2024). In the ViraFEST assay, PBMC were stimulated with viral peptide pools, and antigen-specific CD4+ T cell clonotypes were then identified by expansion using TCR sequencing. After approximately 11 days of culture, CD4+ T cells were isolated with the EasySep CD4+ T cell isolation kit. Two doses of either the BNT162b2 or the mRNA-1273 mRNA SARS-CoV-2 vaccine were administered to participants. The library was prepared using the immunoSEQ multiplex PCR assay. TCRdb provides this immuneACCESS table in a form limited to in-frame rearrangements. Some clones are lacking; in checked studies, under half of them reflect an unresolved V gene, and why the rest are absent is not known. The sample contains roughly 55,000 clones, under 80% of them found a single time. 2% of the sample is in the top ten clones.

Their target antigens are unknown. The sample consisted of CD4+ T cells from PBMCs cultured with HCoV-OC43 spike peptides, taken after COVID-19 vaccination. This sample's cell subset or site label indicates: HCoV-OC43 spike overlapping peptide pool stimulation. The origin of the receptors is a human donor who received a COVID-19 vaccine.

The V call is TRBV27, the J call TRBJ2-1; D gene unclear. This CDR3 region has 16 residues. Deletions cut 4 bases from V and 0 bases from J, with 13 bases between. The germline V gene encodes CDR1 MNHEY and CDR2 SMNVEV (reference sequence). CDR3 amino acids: CASSSRHLSSYNEQFF. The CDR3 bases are TGTGCCAGCAGTTCTAGGCACCTGAGCTCCTACAATGAGCAGTTCTTC.

The CDR3 spells CASPLGLAGPGRDYNEQFF. DNA of the CDR3: TGTGCCAGCCCCCTAGGACTAGCCGGTCCCGGGAGGGACTACAATGAGCAGTTCTTC. This chain joins TRBV5-8 and TRBJ2-1, with TRBD2 matching 8 bases. The CDR3 contains 19 residues. V lost 7 bases, J lost 3 bases, and 21 bases stayed unmatched. The V gene's germline CDR1 is SGHTS and CDR2 YDEGEE.

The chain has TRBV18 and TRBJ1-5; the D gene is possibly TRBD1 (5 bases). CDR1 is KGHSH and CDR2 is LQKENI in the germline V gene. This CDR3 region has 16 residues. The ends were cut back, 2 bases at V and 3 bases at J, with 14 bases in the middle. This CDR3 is CASSPGTGSYNQPQHF. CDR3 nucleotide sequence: TGTGCCAGCTCACCAGGAACAGGTAGTTACAATCAGCCCCAGCATTTT.

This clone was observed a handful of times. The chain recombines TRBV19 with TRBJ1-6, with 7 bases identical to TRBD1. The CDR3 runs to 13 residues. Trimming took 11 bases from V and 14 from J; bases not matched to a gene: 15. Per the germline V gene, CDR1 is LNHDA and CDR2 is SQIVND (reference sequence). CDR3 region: CAARAGQDLTLHF. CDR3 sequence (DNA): TGTGCCGCGAGGGCAGGACAGGACCTCACCCTCCACTTT. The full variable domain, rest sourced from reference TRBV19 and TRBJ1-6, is DGGITQSPKYLFRKEGQNVTLSCEQNLNHDAMYWYRQDPGQGLRLIYYSQIVNDFQKGDIAEGYSVSREKKESFPLTVTSAQKNPTAFYLCAARAGQDLTLHFGNGTRLTVT.

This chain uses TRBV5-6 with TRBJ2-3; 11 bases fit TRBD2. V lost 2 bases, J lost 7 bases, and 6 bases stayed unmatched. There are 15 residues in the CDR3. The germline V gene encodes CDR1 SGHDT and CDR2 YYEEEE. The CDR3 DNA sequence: TGTGCCAGCAGCTTAATAGCGGGGGGGGTTAATACGCAGTATTTT. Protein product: CASSLIAGGVNTQYF.

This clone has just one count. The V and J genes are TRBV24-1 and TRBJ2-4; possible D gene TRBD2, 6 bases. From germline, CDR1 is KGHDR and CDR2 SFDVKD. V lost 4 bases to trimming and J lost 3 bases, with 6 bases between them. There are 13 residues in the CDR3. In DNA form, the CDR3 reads TGTGCCACCAGTGACGGGGGCAAAAACATTCAGTACTTC. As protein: CATSDGGKNIQYF.

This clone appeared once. In nucleotides, the CDR3 is TGTGCCAGCCCCGACAGGGTGGAGGAGCAGTACGTC. Amino acid sequence: CASPDRVEEQYV. The chain is built from TRBV6-4 and TRBJ2-7; 7 nucleotides match TRBD1. This CDR3 has 12 amino acids. The J segment lost 7 bases and the V segment lost 8 bases, leaving 8 bases of the junction unmatched. Per germline, CDR1 MRHNA and CDR2 SNTAGT.

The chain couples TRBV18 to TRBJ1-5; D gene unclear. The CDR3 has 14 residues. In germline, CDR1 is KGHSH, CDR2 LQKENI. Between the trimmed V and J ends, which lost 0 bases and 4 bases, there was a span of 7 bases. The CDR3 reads CASSPPGANQPQHF. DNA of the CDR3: TGTGCCAGCTCACCACCGGGAGCTAATCAGCCCCAGCATTTT.

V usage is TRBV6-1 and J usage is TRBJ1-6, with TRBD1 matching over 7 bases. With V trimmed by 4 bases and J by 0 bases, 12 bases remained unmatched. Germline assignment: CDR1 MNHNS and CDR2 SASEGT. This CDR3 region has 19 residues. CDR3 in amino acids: CASSAGGGRPLSYNSPLHF. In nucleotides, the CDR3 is TGTGCCAGCAGTGCAGGAGGGGGCAGGCCCCTCTCCTATAATTCACCCCTCCACTTT.

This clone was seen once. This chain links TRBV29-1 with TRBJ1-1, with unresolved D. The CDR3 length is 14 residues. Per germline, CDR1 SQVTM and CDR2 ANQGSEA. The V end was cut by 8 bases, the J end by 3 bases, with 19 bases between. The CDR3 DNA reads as TGCAGCACTGATGGGGTCTCGATCTACACTGAAGCTTTCTTT. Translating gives CSTDGVSIYTEAFF.

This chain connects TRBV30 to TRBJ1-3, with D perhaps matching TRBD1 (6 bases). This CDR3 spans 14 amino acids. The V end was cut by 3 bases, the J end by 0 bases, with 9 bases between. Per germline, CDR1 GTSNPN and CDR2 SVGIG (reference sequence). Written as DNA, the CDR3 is TGTGCCTGGAGCGGGGGCAACTCTGGAAACACCATATATTTT. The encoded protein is CAWSGGNSGNTIYF.

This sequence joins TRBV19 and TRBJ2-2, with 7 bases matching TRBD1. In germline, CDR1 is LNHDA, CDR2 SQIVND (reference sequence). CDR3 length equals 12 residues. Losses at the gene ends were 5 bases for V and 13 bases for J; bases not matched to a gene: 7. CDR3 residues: CASSADRDRLFF. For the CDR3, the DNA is TGTGCCAGTAGTGCCGACAGGGACAGGCTGTTTTTT. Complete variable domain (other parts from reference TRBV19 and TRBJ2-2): DGGITQSPKYLFRKEGQNVTLSCEQNLNHDAMYWYRQDPGQGLRLIYYSQIVNDFQKGDIAEGYSVSREKKESFPLTVTSAQKNPTAFYLCASSADRDRLFFGEGSRLTVL.

The CDR3: CASNRQGRRGNTIYF. In DNA, the CDR3 is TGTGCCAGTAACAGACAGGGTCGGCGTGGAAACACCATATATTTT. The V and J genes are TRBV19 and TRBJ1-3; 7 bases map to TRBD1. The CDR3 loop spans 15 amino acids. With V trimmed by 7 bases and J by 3 bases, 9 bases remained unmatched. Germline V gene sequence: CDR1 LNHDA, CDR2 SQIVND (reference sequence).

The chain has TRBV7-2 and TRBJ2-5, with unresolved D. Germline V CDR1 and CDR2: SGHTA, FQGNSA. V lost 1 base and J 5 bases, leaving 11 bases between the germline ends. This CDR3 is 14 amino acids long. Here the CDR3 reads CASSLESAIETQYF. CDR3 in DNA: TGTGCCAGCAGCTTAGAATCGGCTATTGAGACCCAGTACTTC.

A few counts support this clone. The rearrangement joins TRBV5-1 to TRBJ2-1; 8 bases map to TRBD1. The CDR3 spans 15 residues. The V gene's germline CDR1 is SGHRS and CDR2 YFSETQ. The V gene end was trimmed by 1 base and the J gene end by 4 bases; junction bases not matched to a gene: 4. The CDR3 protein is CASSLSGQVYNEQFF. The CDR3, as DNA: TGCGCCAGCAGCTTGTCGGGACAGGTTTACAATGAGCAGTTCTTC.